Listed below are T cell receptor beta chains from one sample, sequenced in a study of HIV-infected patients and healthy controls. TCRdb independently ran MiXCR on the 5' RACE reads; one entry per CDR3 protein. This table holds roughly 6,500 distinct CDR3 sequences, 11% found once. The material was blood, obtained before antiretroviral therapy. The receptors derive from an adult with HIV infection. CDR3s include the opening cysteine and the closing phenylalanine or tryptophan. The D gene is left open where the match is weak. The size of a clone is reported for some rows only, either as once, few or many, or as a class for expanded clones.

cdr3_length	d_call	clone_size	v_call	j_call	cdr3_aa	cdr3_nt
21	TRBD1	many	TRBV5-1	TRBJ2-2	CASSLERRDRGPHANTGELFF	TGCGCCAGCAGCTTGGAGCGTCGGGACAGGGGGCCTCACGCGAACACCGGGGAGCTGTTTTTT
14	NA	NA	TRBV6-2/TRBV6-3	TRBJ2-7	CASSYSPGWYEQYF	TGTGCCAGCAGTTACTCACCAGGGTGGTACGAGCAGTACTTC
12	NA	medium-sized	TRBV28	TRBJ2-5	CASSFRQETQYF	TGTGCCAGCAGTTTCCGCCAAGAGACCCAGTACTTC
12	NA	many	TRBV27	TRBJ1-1	CASSWGRDKAFF	TGTGCCAGCAGTTGGGGCAGGGACAAGGCTTTCTTT
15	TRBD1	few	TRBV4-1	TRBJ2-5	CASSRVGQETETQYF	TGCGCCAGCAGCCGGGTGGGACAGGAAACGGAGACCCAGTACTTC
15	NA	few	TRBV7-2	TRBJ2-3	CASSLDPGGTDTQYF	TGTGCCAGCAGCTTAGATCCGGGGGGCACAGATACGCAGTATTTT
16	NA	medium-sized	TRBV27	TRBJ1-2	CASSSQGSWIRDGYTF	TGTGCCAGCAGTTCTCAGGGGAGTTGGATCCGAGATGGCTACACCTTC
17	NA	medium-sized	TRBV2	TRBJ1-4	CASSVLGGGATNEKLFF	TGTGCCAGCAGTGTGCTGGGGGGGGGTGCAACTAATGAAAAACTGTTTTTT
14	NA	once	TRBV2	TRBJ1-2	CASSRDKTVYGYTF	TGTGCCAGCAGCCGGGACAAGACGGTGTATGGCTACACCTTC
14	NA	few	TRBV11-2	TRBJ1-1	CASSLGSGSTEAFF	TGTGCCAGCAGCTTAGGTTCAGGGTCCACTGAAGCTTTCTTT
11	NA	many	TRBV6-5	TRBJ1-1	CASSYMGEAFF	TGTGCCAGCAGTTACATGGGTGAAGCTTTCTTT
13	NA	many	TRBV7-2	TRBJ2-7	CASSRTDSYEQYF	TGTGCCAGCAGCCGGACAGACTCCTACGAGCAGTACTTC
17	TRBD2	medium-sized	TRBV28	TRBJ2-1	CASSPVGLAGAYNEQFF	TGTGCCAGCAGTCCTGTGGGACTAGCGGGAGCCTACAATGAGCAGTTCTTC
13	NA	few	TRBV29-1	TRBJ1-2	CSVVTGLYLGYTF	TGCAGCGTTGTGACAGGCTTGTATCTTGGCTACACCTTC
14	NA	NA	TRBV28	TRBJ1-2	CASSFSGTSYGYTF	TGTGCCAGCAGCTTCTCAGGGACGAGCTATGGCTACACCTTC
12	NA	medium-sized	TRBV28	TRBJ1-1	CASSSGNTEAFF	TGTGCCAGCAGCTCGGGGAACACTGAAGCTTTCTTT
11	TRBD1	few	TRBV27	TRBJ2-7	CASSRMGQLVF	TGTGCCAGCAGTCGTATGGGACAGTTAGTCTTC
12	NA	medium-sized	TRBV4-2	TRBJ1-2	CASSQEGYGYTF	TGTGCCAGCAGCCAGGAAGGGTATGGCTACACCTTC
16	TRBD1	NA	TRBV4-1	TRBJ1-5	CASSQEGDRVNQPQHF	TGCGCCAGCAGCCAAGAGGGGGACAGGGTCAATCAGCCCCAGCATTTT
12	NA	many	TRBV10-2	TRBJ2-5	CASSESQETQYF	TGCGCCAGCAGTGAGTCCCAAGAGACCCAGTACTTC
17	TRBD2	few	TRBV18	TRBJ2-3	CASSPGTSGSTPDTQYF	TGTGCCAGCTCACCAGGGACTAGCGGGAGTACCCCAGATACGCAGTATTTT
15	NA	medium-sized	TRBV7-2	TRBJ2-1	CASSAVMSSYNEQFF	TGTGCCAGCAGCGCCGTTATGAGCTCCTACAATGAGCAGTTCTTC
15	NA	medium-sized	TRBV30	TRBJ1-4	CAWSLRQLTFEKLFF	TGTGCCTGGAGCCTCAGACAACTAACGTTTGAAAAACTGTTTTTT
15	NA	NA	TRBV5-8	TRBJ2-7	CASSLASIPLVEQYF	TGTGCCAGCAGCTTGGCGTCAATCCCTTTGGTCGAGCAGTACTTC
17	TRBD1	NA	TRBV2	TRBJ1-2	CASSGTRDRDGYYGYTF	TGTGCCAGCAGTGGGACCCGGGACAGGGACGGATACTATGGCTACACCTTC
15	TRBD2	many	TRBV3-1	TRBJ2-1	CASTSGGLAYNEQFF	TGTGCCAGCACCTCCGGGGGACTAGCTTACAATGAGCAGTTCTTC
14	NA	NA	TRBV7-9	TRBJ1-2	CASSSAGQNYGYTF	TGTGCCAGCAGCTCTGCGGGACAAAACTATGGCTACACCTTC
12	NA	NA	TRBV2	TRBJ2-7	CASSESDYEQYF	TGTGCCAGCAGTGAAAGTGATTACGAGCAGTACTTC
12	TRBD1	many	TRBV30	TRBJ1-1	CAWSQGWTEAFF	TGTGCCTGGTCACAGGGGTGGACTGAAGCTTTCTTT
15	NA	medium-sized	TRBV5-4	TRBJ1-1	CASSLTGGKNTEAFF	TGTGCCAGCAGTCTAACGGGGGGAAAGAACACTGAAGCTTTCTTT
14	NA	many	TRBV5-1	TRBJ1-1	CATRGLPPNTEAFF	TGCGCCACTAGAGGGTTGCCCCCGAACACTGAAGCTTTCTTT
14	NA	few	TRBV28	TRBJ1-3	CASLPTLSGNTIYF	TGTGCCAGCCTCCCCACTCTCTCTGGAAACACCATATATTTT
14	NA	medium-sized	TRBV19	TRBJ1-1	CASRGRTANTEAFF	TGTGCCAGTAGAGGACGGACAGCGAACACTGAAGCTTTCTTT
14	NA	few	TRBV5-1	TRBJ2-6	CASGQTSGANVLTF	TGCGCCAGCGGACAGACCTCTGGGGCCAACGTCCTGACTTTC